A few counts support the clone carrying this T cell receptor beta chain. Its antigen is unknown. The sample originates from a study of post-analysis software for immune sequencing data. At the level of the study: The courses of disease that were included comprised relapsing-remitting, secondary progressive and progressive-relapsing multiple sclerosis. Overall study findings and caveats: For normalized Chao1 diversity, multiple sclerosis patients scored significantly lower than controls did. Five or six TRBV segments, including TRBV5-6, TRBV5-1 and TRBV20-1, were more frequent in patients than controls.

TCR beta libraries were prepared from cDNA with unique molecular identifiers. It was from about 0.98 to 11 million T cells that some 470,000 cDNA molecules came. TCRdb called the PCR reads again in MiXCR, with one record for every CDR3 protein. The profile shows about 540,000 distinct CDR3 sequences, around 36% of them singletons. CDR3 size: 14 residues. Trimming removed 1 base from V and 4 bases from J, with 10 bases in between. Per germline, CDR1 SEHNR and CDR2 FQNEAQ (reference sequence). The clonotype originates from a girl younger than 18 with multiple sclerosis. The sequenced sample consisted of blood. The J gene is TRBJ1-2, the V gene TRBV7-9; TRBD1 is a possible D gene (5 bases). CDR3: CASSLEFGGYGYTF. Here the CDR3 DNA reads TGTGCCAGCAGCTTAGAATTCGGGGGCTATGGCTACACCTTC.